The sequence of this T cell receptor (beta chain) was determined in a study of T cell clonality in common variable immunodeficiency. Overall study results and limits: Reportedly, TCR beta sequences from common variable immunodeficiency showed fewer deletions and N-nucleotide insertions. CVID subjects had higher TCRbeta clonality than healthy controls, most marked in about a third.

The method was immunoSEQ multiplex PCR; TCRdb's version includes in-frame clones alone and lacks a portion of them. This sample carries approximately 35,000 clones, none of them present only once. About this clone itself: Its antigen is currently unknown. With the read ending 3 residues before the CDR3 end, the germline J gene is used to fill in that end.

The V gene end was trimmed by 2 bases and the J gene end by 1 base; junction bases not matched to a gene: 6. Germline V lookup: CDR1 SGHRS, CDR2 YFSETQ. The CDR3 is 18 amino acids. CVID subjects were 15 or so female and just under 30 male, aged roughly 9 to 64. V gene TRBV5-1 combines with J gene TRBJ2-3, with TRBD2 matching 14 bases. The sample taken for sequencing was peripheral blood mononuclear cells. The receptor was derived from a human donor with common variable immunodeficiency. The sequenced CDR3 bases are TGCGCCAGCAGCTTCGATCCGGGACTAGCGGGGGGCACAGATACG. Protein: CASSFDPGLAGGTDT. The CDR3, in full, reads CASSFDPGLAGGTDTQYF.